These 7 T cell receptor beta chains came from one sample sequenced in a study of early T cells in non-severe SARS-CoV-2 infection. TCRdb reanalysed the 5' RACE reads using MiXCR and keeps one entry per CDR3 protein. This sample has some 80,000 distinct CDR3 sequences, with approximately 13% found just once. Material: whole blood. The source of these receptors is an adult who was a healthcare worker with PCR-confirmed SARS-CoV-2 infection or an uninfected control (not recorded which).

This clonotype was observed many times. CDR3 DNA sequence: TGTGCCAGCAGCTCGGGACAAGGGATCGATGAGCAGTTCTTC. It is translated as CASSSGQGIDEQFF. The V call is TRBV13, the J call TRBJ2-1; weak D call: TRBD1 (6 bases). The CDR3 loop spans 14 amino acids. Trimming pared 4 bases from V and 8 bases from J, leaving 15 bases between. Germline CDR1 and CDR2: PRHDT and FYEKMQ (reference sequence).

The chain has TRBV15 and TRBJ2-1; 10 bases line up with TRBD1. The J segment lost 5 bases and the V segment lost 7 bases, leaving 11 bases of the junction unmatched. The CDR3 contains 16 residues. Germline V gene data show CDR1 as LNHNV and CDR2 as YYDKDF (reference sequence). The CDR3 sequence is CATTVTGGAAHNEQFF. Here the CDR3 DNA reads TGTGCCACCACCGTGACAGGGGGCGCGGCCCACAATGAGCAGTTCTTC.

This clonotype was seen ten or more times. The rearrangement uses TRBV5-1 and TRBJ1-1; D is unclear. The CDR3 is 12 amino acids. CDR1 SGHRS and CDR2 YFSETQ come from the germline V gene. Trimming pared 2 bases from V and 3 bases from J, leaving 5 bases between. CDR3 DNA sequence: TGCGCCAGCAGCTTAGGTCACACTGAAGCTTTCTTT. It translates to CASSLGHTEAFF.

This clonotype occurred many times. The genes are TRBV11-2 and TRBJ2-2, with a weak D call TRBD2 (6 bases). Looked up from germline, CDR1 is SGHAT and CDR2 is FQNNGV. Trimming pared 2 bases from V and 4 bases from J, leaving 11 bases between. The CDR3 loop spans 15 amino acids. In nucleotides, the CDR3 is TGTGCCAGCAGCTTAATCAGCGGGTCCACCGGGGAGCTGTTTTTT. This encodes CASSLISGSTGELFF. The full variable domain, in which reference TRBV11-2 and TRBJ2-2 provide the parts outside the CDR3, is EAGVAQSPRYKIIEKRQSVAFWCNPISGHATLYWYQQILGQGPKLLIQFQNNGVVDDSQLPKDRFSAERLKGVDSTLKIQPAKLEDSAVYLCASSLISGSTGELFFGEGSRLTVL.

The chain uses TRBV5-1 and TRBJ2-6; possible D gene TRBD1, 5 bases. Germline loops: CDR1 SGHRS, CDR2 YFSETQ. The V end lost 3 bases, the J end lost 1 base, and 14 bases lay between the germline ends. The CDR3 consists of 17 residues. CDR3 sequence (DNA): TGCGCCAGCAGCTCCTTAGTAGGGGCTTCTGGGGCCAACGTCCTGACTTTC. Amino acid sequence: CASSSLVGASGANVLTF.

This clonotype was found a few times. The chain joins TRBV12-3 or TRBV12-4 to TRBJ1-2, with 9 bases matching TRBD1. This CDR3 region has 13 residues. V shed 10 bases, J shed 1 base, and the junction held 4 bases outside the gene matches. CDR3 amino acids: CATGDRVNYGYTF. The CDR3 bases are TGTGCCACCGGGGACAGGGTTAACTATGGCTACACCTTC.

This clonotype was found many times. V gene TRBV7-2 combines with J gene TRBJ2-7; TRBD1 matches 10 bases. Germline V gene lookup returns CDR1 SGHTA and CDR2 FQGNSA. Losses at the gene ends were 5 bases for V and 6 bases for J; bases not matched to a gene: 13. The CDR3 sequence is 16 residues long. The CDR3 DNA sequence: TGTGCCAGCAGCCCCGGGGTCGGGACAGGGGTCGGCGAGCAGTACTTC. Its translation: CASSPGVGTGVGEQYF.